The rows below give T cell receptor beta chains drawn from one sample of a study of blood T cell repertoires in COVID-19. Profiled with immunoSEQ multiplex PCR; TCRdb holds only in-frame clones, not every one. Of approximately 250,000 clones in the sample, 84% were seen once. Material: peripheral blood. These receptors were obtained from a woman aged 40-49 years who had recovered from COVID-19. CDR3s include the opening cysteine and the closing phenylalanine or tryptophan. The D gene is left open where the match is weak. Where a row states a size, it is once, few, many or the class of an expanded clone; other rows omit it.

J gene | D gene | clone size | V gene | CDR3 protein | CDR3 DNA
TRBJ1-5 | - | - | TRBV7-2 | CASSLAGRENQPQHF | TGTGCCAGCAGCTTAGCAGGCAGGGAAAATCAGCCCCAGCATTTT
TRBJ2-5 | - | few | TRBV28 | CASRQGHPGETQYF | TGTGCCAGCAGACAGGGACACCCCGGGGAGACCCAGTACTTC
TRBJ2-7 | - | - | TRBV6-5 | CASRVSGGFDEQYF | TGTGCCAGCAGGGTCTCAGGGGGGTTCGACGAGCAGTACTTC
TRBJ2-7 | - | - | TRBV6-5 | CASSYSQGFEQYF | TGTGCCAGCAGTTACTCCCAGGGGTTCGAGCAGTACTTC
TRBJ2-3 | - | - | TRBV4-1 | CASSQSGQRTDTQYF | TGCGCCAGCAGCCAATCAGGACAGCGCACAGATACGCAGTATTTT
TRBJ2-1 | - | - | TRBV11-2 | CASSHERNEQFF | TGTGCCAGCAGCCATGAGCGCAATGAGCAGTTCTTC
TRBJ1-2 | - | - | TRBV6-1 | CASSEGTRGLANYGYTF | TGTGCCAGCAGTGAGGGGACGCGGGGTTTAGCTAACTATGGCTACACCTTC
TRBJ1-1 | - | - | TRBV5-4 | CATHGKGGRLDTEAFF | TGTGCCACCCACGGGAAAGGGGGAAGATTGGACACTGAAGCTTTCTTT
TRBJ2-1 | TRBD1 | once | TRBV29-1 | CSVDGQGYNEQFF | TGCAGCGTCGACGGACAGGGCTACAATGAGCAGTTCTTC
TRBJ2-7 | - | - | TRBV20-1 | CSARTEYEQYF | TGCAGTGCTCGGACAGAATACGAGCAGTACTTC
TRBJ2-3 | TRBD2 | - | TRBV7-2 | CASSTDLGGGTQYF | TGTGCCAGCAGCACCGACCTCGGGGGGGGTACGCAGTATTTT
TRBJ2-5 | - | - | TRBV3-1/TRBV3-2 | CASSQTRVETQYF | TGTGCCAGCAGCCAGACTAGGGTAGAGACCCAGTACTTC
TRBJ2-3 | - | - | TRBV4-3 | CASSQDRGGAQYF | TGCGCCAGCAGCCAAGATAGGGGAGGAGCGCAGTATTTT
TRBJ2-2 | TRBD2 | - | TRBV6-2/TRBV6-3 | CASSYLTSGGSNTGELFF | TGTGCCAGCAGTTATCTCACTAGCGGGGGATCGAACACCGGGGAGCTGTTTTTT
TRBJ1-1 | - | - | TRBV6-6 | CASSSQVGAVTEAFF | TGTGCCAGCAGTTCTCAAGTGGGGGCAGTCACTGAAGCTTTCTTT
TRBJ1-1 | TRBD1 | once | TRBV7-2 | CASSLGQGWTEAFF | TGTGCCAGCAGCTTGGGACAGGGTTGGACTGAAGCTTTCTTT